Presented here are 18 T cell receptor beta chains from one specimen sequenced in a study of blood T cell repertoires in COVID-19. Data came from immunoSEQ multiplex PCR; TCRdb stores just in-frame clones and leaves some out. Of roughly 250,000 clones listed, approximately 87% are singletons. The sample taken for sequencing was peripheral blood. The receptor source for this set is a human donor in a cohort sampled during active COVID-19.

V is TRBV6-5 and J is TRBJ1-2; tentatively, D is TRBD1 (6 bases). Germline V gene lookup returns CDR1 MNHEY and CDR2 SVGAGI. Trimming took off 0 bases at V and 7 bases at J, with 15 bases between the two ends. The CDR3 is 15 amino acids. As DNA, the CDR3 is TGTGCCAGCAGTTACTCGGGCCGGGGGGCGGTTGGCTACACCTTC. Translated: CASSYSGRGAVGYTF.

The chain has TRBV3-1 (or the pseudogene TRBV3-2) and TRBJ1-3, with a tentative D call TRBD1 (5 bases). V shed 7 bases and J shed 1 base, with 14 bases lying between them. The V gene's germline CDR1 is LGHDT and CDR2 YNNKEL (reference sequence). CDR3 length equals 15 residues. This chain's CDR3 is CASTRQSPSGNTIYF. The CDR3 nucleotides read TGTGCCAGCACGAGACAGTCCCCTTCTGGAAACACCATATATTTT.

This clone was found a few times. The chain employs TRBV15 and TRBJ2-5, with a weak D call TRBD2 (7 bases). The V and J ends lost 2 bases and 4 bases respectively, with 20 bases between them. The CDR3 is 17 amino acids. Germline assignment: CDR1 LNHNV and CDR2 YYDKDF (reference sequence). CDR3 in amino acids: CATSRHQGRAKGETQYF. CDR3 DNA: TGTGCCACCAGCAGACATCAGGGGAGGGCGAAAGGAGAGACCCAGTACTTC.

J is TRBJ2-5 and V is TRBV9; tentative D call: TRBD2 (5 bases). Trimming shortened V by 2 bases and J by 5 bases, and 19 bases separated the two germline ends. The length of the CDR3 is 16 residues. Germline V gene sequence: CDR1 SGDLS, CDR2 YYNGEE. CDR3 in amino acids: CASSVGGSLSGETQYF. The DNA for the CDR3 is TGTGCCAGCAGCGTGGGTGGGAGCTTATCCGGGGAGACCCAGTACTTC.

The J gene is TRBJ1-1, the V gene TRBV7-2, with a weak D call TRBD1 (6 bases). Germline V gene lookup returns CDR1 SGHTA and CDR2 FQGNSA. V lost 1 base to trimming and J lost 11 bases, with 17 bases between them. The CDR3 is made up of 14 amino acids. The CDR3, as DNA: TGTGCCAGCAGCTTAGACTATGCAGGGGATAACGCTTTCTTT. Protein product: CASSLDYAGDNAFF. The full variable domain, completed using reference TRBV7-2 and TRBJ1-1, is GAGVSQSPSNKVTEKGKDVELRCDPISGHTALYWYRQSLGQGLEFLIYFQGNSAPDKSGLPSDRFSAERTGGSVSTLTIQRTQQEDSAVYLCASSLDYAGDNAFFGQGTRLTVV.

V gene TRBV5-6 combines with J gene TRBJ2-3; D unresolved. Between the trimmed V and J ends, which lost 2 bases and 6 bases, there was a span of 13 bases. Germline V gives CDR1 SGHDT, CDR2 YYEEEE. The CDR3 sequence is 14 residues long. The CDR3 sequence is CASSLGEPRDTQYF. CDR3 nucleotide sequence: TGTGCCAGCAGCTTAGGAGAACCCCGGGATACGCAGTATTTT.

This sequence joins TRBV6-5 and TRBJ2-1, with D perhaps TRBD2 (6 bases). The V and J ends lost 6 bases and 4 bases respectively, with 16 bases between them. This CDR3 is built from 15 residues. Germline V gene sequence: CDR1 MNHEY, CDR2 SVGAGI. The CDR3 nucleotides are TGTGCCAGCAGCGAGATTAGCGGCACTTACAATGAGCAGTTCTTC. The encoded protein is CASSEISGTYNEQFF.

The chain recombines TRBV7-2 with TRBJ2-3, with D perhaps TRBD2 (6 bases). V was pared by 1 base and J by 10 bases, with 12 bases between. The germline V gene encodes CDR1 SGHTA and CDR2 FQGNSA. The length of the CDR3 is 13 residues. The CDR3 bases are TGTGCCAGCAGCTTAGGCCGGGAGCGGTCGCAGTATTTT. Amino acid sequence: CASSLGRERSQYF.

The chain employs TRBV10-2 and TRBJ2-3; 11 bases align to TRBD2. V trimming: 5 bases; J trimming: 0 bases; junction bases outside the gene matches: 7. CDR3 size: 17 residues. Germline CDR1 WSHSY, CDR2 SAAADI. The CDR3 sequence: CASSRRLAGGSTDTQYF. The CDR3, as DNA: TGCGCCAGCAGTCGGCGGCTAGCGGGAGGAAGCACAGATACGCAGTATTTT.

This chain connects TRBV2 to TRBJ2-3, with D tentatively TRBD2 (6 bases). The CDR3 is 16 residues long. V dropped 8 bases and J dropped 2 bases, with 20 bases sitting between them. The germline V gene encodes CDR1 SNHLY and CDR2 FYNNEI. CDR3 bases: TGTGCCAGCTGTCTGTGGGGGGACGGATCCACAGATACGCAGTATTTT. Encoded protein: CASCLWGDGSTDTQYF.

The chain employs TRBV6-5 and TRBJ1-5; D not certain. Trimming removed 2 bases at V and 2 bases at J, with 4 bases between. The CDR3 has 13 residues. In germline, CDR1 is MNHEY, CDR2 SVGAGI. The CDR3 DNA is TGTGCCAGCAGTTACGCAGGCAATCAGCCCCAGCATTTT. Protein: CASSYAGNQPQHF.

This chain uses TRBV2 with TRBJ1-1; D is unclear. The CDR3 loop spans 15 amino acids. V lost 5 bases, J lost 3 bases, and 16 bases lay in between. Germline-derived CDR1 and CDR2 are SNHLY and FYNNEI. The CDR3, as DNA: TGTGCCAGCAGTCCCCCCGGTGGAGGTGACACTGAAGCTTTCTTT. Its protein is CASSPPGGGDTEAFF.

The V and J genes are TRBV4-2 and TRBJ1-1; D is ambiguous. This CDR3 comprises 16 residues. Germline values: CDR1 LGHNA, CDR2 YNFKEQ. Trimming took 6 bases from V and 0 from J, leaving 17 bases between them. This CDR3 reads CASRHPGIDMNTEAFF. CDR3 coding DNA: TGTGCCAGCAGGCACCCGGGAATAGATATGAACACTGAAGCTTTCTTT.

V gene TRBV5-1 combines with J gene TRBJ2-3; 13 nucleotides agree with TRBD2. Trimming removed 5 bases from V and 3 bases from J; junction bases left unmatched: 6. The CDR3 has 16 residues. Germline V lookup: CDR1 SGHRS, CDR2 YFSETQ. The CDR3 region has the DNA TGCGCCAGCAGTCTGAGACTAGCGGGGGGTACAGATACGCAGTATTTT. Its protein product is CASSLRLAGGTDTQYF.

This sequence joins TRBV12-3 or TRBV12-4 and TRBJ2-3; D not resolved. V was clipped by 4 bases and J by 5 bases, with 10 bases between them. The CDR3 has 13 amino acids. The CDR3 protein is CASSYSVVDTQYF. In DNA, the CDR3 is TGTGCCAGCAGTTACAGTGTAGTAGATACGCAGTATTTT.

This clone has only one observation. The rearrangement uses TRBV11-3 and TRBJ2-7, with D perhaps matching TRBD1 (5 bases). From germline, CDR1 is SGHNT and CDR2 YENEEA. The CDR3 is 13 amino acids. V lost 5 bases, J lost 2 bases, and 10 bases lay in between. The CDR3 reads CASSEQAAYEQYF. The CDR3 nucleotides are TGTGCCAGCAGCGAACAGGCCGCCTACGAGCAGTACTTC.

The rearrangement uses TRBV5-5 and TRBJ2-1, with 10 bases matching TRBD1. This CDR3 has 12 residues. With 4 bases clipped from V and 14 bases from J, the junction kept 6 bases outside the gene matches. From germline, CDR1 is SGHKS and CDR2 YYEKEE (reference sequence). The DNA of the CDR3 is TGTGCCAGCAGCCTCGGGACAGGGGAAGAGTTCTTC. Residues: CASSLGTGEEFF.

V and J are TRBV6-5 and TRBJ1-5, with TRBD1 identical over 10 bases. CDR3 size: 15 residues. Germline V CDR1 and CDR2: MNHEY, SVGAGI. The junction had 7 bases not matched to a gene; V was cut back by 6 bases and J by 5 bases. CDR3 coding DNA: TGTGCCAGCAGACGGGACAGGGGAGGGGATCAGCCCCAGCATTTT. It yields the protein CASRRDRGGDQPQHF.